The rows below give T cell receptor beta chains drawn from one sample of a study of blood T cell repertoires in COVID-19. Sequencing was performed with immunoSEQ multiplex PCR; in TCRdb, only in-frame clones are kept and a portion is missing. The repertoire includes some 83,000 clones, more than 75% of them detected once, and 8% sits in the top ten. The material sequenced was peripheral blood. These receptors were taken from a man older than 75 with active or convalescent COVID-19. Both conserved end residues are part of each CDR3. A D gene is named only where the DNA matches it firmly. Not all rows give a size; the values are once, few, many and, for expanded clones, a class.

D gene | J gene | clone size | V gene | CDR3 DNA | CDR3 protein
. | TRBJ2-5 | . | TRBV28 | TGTGCCAGCAAACAGGGCGGAATGGAGACCCAGTACTTC | CASKQGGMETQYF
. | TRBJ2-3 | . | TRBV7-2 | TGTGCCAGCAGCCCCCGGAGGGATACAGATACGCAGTATTTT | CASSPRRDTDTQYF
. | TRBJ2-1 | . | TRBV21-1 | TGTGCCAGCAGGAAGGTGACTGGACTACCGCCATCCAATGAGCAGTTCTTC | CASRKVTGLPPSNEQFF
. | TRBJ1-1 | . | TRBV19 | TGTGCCAGTAGTATTCAGGGGATCTCGAACACTGAAGCTTTCTTT | CASSIQGISNTEAFF
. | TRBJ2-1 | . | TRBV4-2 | TGTGCCAGCAGCCAAGATCGAGGGGGCTACAATGAGCAGTTCTTC | CASSQDRGGYNEQFF
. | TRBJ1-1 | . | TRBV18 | TGTGCCAGCTCAAGAACGCCGGGACACTTGAACACTGAAGCTTTCTTT | CASSRTPGHLNTEAFF
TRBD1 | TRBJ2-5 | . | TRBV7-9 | TGTGCCAGCAGCTGGACAGGGGAAGAGACCCAGTACTTC | CASSWTGEETQYF
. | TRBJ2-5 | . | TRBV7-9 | TGTGCCAGCAGCTGGGGCGGGGGCGAAGAGACCCAGTACTTC | CASSWGGGEETQYF
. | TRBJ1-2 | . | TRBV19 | TGTGCCAGTTGGGGAGGGTTGAGCCCAAACCTATATGGCTACACCTTC | CASWGGLSPNLYGYTF
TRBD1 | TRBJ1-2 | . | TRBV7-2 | TGTGCCAGCAGCTTAGATTATAGGGGACAGTATGGCTACACCTTC | CASSLDYRGQYGYTF
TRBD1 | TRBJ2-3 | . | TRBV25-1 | TGTGCCAGCAGTGGTCACAGGGGCCCTTTTCCCACAGATACGCAGTATTTT | CASSGHRGPFPTDTQYF
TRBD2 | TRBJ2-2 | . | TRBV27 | TGTGCCAGCAGGGGACTAGCGGGAGGCATGAACACCGGGGAGCTGTTTTTT | CASRGLAGGMNTGELFF
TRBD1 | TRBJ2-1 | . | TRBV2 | TGTGCCAGCAGTGATGTCGGGACAGCTAACAATGAGCAGTTCTTC | CASSDVGTANNEQFF
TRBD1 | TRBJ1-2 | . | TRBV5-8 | TGTGCCAGCGAAAGAGGACAGGCCCTCTATGGCTACACCTTC | CASERGQALYGYTF
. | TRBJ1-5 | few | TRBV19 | TGTGCCAGTAGTGGGGGGGAGTGGTCGAATCAGCCCCAGCATTTT | CASSGGEWSNQPQHF
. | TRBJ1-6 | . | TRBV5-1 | TGCGCCAGCAGGTTGGGGGGGCGGCACGATTCACCCCTCCACTTT | CASRLGGRHDSPLHF
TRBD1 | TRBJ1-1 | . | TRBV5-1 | TGCGCCAGCAGCTTCCAGGGGGAACTCACTGAAGCTTTCTTT | CASSFQGELTEAFF
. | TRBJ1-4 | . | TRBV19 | TGTGCCAGTAAACCGGAGGCAACTAATGAAAAACTGTTTTTT | CASKPEATNEKLFF
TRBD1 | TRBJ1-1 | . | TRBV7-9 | TGTGCCAGCAGCCTACGACAGGGGGCCCACACTGAAGCTTTCTTT | CASSLRQGAHTEAFF
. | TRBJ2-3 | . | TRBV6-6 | TGTGCCAGCAAACTGGGAGTCCCAGATACGCAGTATTTT | CASKLGVPDTQYF
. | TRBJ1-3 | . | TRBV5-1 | TGCGCCAGCAGCTTGGCCCTAGACCGGGACACCATATATTTT | CASSLALDRDTIYF
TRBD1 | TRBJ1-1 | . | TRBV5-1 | TGCGCCAGCAGCACCGGGACAGGGAGTACTGAAGCTTTCTTT | CASSTGTGSTEAFF
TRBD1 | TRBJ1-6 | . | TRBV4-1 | TGCGCCAGCAGCCAAACAGGGACAGCGAGTAATTCACCCCTCCACTTT | CASSQTGTASNSPLHF
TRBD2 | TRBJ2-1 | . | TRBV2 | TGTGCCAGCAGCCTAGGACTAGCGTACAATGAGCAGTTCTTC | CASSLGLAYNEQFF
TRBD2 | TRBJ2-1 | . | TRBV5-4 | TGTGCCAGCAGCTCCAGCGGGGGGTCCTACAATGAGCAGTTCTTC | CASSSSGGSYNEQFF
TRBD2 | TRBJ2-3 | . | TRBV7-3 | TGTGCCAGCAGCCCTTCGGCGGGAGGGCGGGGGGATACGCAGTATTTT | CASSPSAGGRGDTQYF
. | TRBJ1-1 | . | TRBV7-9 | TGTGCCAGCAGCTTTACCGCCGCGGGGGGACCTGAAGCTTTCTTT | CASSFTAAGGPEAFF
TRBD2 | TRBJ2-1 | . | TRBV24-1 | TGTGCCACCAGTGAGACCGGGACTAGCGGGAAAGAGTTCTTC | CATSETGTSGKEFF
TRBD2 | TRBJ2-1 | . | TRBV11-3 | TGTGCCAGCAAAGGGACTAGTCTGTACAATGAGCAGTTCTTC | CASKGTSLYNEQFF
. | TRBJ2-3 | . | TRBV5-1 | TGCGCCAGCAGTAGGTACAGGGTAGGAGATACGCAGTATTTT | CASSRYRVGDTQYF
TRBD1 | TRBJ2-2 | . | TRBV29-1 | TGCAGCGGTGGGACAGTGAACGCCGGGGAGCTGTTTTTT | CSGGTVNAGELFF
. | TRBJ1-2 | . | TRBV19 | TGTGCCAGTAGTTTGGGGGGAGGGACCTATGGCTACACCTTC | CASSLGGGTYGYTF
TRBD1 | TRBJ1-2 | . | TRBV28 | TGTGCCAGCAGTTGGCTCGGGGGACAGGGGTTTGGCTACACCTTC | CASSWLGGQGFGYTF
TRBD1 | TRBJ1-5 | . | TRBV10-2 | TGCGCCAGCAGCCCAAGACAGGGGGATCAGCCCCAGCATTTT | CASSPRQGDQPQHF
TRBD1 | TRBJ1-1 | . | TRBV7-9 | TGTGCCAGCAGCCGAACAGGGGTCACTGAAGCTTTCTTT | CASSRTGVTEAFF
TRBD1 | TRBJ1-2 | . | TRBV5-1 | TGCGCCAGCAGCTTGCGGGACAGGGGCCCCTATGGCTACACCTTC | CASSLRDRGPYGYTF
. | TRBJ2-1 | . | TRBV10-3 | TGTGCCATCAGTGAGTCGCGGGACCAAAAACCGGTCTCCTACAATGAGCAGTTCTTC | CAISESRDQKPVSYNEQFF
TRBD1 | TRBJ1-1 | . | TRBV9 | TGTGCCAGCACCGGGACAGGGGGGAACACTGAAGCTTTCTTT | CASTGTGGNTEAFF
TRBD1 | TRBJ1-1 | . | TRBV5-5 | TGTGCCAGCAGCTTGGGGGGACAGGGGGCGTTATCTCATTCTGAAGCTTTCTTT | CASSLGGQGALSHSEAFF
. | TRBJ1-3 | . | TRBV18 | TGTGCCAGCTCACCAGGGGACATCTCTGGAAACACCATATATTTT | CASSPGDISGNTIYF
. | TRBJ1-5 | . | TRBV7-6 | TGTGCCAGCAGCCCGAGGGTGGATCAGCCCCAGCATTTT | CASSPRVDQPQHF
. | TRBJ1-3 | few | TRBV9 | TGTGCCAGCAGCGTCGGGGGGTTGAACACCATATATTTT | CASSVGGLNTIYF
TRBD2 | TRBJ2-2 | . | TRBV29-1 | TGCAGCGTTGAAAGAGTGACTAGCGGGAGCTTGGGCACCGGGGAGCTGTTTTTT | CSVERVTSGSLGTGELFF
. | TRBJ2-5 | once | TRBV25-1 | TGTGCCAGCAGTGCGACAGAGTACCAAGAGACCCAGTACTTC | CASSATEYQETQYF
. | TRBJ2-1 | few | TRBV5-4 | TGTGCCAGCAGCTCCTCCGGGAGTGTACTATGGGATGAGCAGTTCTTC | CASSSSGSVLWDEQFF
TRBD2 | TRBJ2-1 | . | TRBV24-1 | TGTGCCACCAGTGAGATAGCGGGAGGGCCTAATGAGCAGTTCTTC | CATSEIAGGPNEQFF
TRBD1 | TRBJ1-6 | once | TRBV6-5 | TGTGCCAGCAGTTACGTTCAGGGGGGCGGATCACCCCTCCACTTT | CASSYVQGGGSPLHF
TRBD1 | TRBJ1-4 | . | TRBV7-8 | TGTGCCAGCAGCTTTGGGCCGGGACAGGGAAATGAAAAACTGTTTTTT | CASSFGPGQGNEKLFF
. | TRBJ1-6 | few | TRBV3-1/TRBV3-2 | TGTGCCAGCAGCCGAGGCGCAGGGGCACCCCTCCACTTT | CASSRGAGAPLHF
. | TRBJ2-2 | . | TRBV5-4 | TGTGCCAGCAGCTTGGGTGTCGGGAGGAACACCGGGGAGCTGTTTTTT | CASSLGVGRNTGELFF
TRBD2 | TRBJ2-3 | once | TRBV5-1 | TGCGCGACTAGCGCGAGTGGGACAGATACGCAGTATTTT | CATSASGTDTQYF
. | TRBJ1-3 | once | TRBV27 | TGTGCCAGCAGAGGCCTAGGTACTGGAAACACCATATATTTT | CASRGLGTGNTIYF
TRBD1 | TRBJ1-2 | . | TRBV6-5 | TGTGCCAGCAGCCGGGAGGGGGCGTTTGGCTACACCTTC | CASSREGAFGYTF
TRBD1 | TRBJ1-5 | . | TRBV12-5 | TGTGCTAGTGGTTACACCGGGACAGTAATTAGCAATCAGCCCCAGCATTTT | CASGYTGTVISNQPQHF
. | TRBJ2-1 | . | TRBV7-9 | TGTGCCAGCAGCTTCGGGGGAGGTGGCTACAATGAGCAGTTCTTC | CASSFGGGGYNEQFF